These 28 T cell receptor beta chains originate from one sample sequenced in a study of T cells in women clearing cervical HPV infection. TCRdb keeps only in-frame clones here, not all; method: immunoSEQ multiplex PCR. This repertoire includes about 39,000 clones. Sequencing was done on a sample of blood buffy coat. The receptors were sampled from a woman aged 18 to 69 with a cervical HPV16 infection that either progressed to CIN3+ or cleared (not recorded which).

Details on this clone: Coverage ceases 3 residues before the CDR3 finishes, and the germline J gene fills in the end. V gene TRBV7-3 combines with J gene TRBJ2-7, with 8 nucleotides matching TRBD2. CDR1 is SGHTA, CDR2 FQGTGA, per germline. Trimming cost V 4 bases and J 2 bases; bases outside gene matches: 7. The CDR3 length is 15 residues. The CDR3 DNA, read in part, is TGTGCCAGCAGCTATACGGGGGGGCCCCCCTACGAG. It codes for CASSYTGGPPYE. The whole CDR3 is CASSYTGGPPYEQYF. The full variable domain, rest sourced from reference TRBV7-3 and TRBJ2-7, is GAGVSQTPSNKVTEKGKYVELRCDPISGHTALYWYRQSLGQGPEFLIYFQGTGAADDSGLPNDRFFAVRPEGSVSTLKIQRTERGDSAVYLCASSYTGGPPYEQYFGPGTRLTVT.

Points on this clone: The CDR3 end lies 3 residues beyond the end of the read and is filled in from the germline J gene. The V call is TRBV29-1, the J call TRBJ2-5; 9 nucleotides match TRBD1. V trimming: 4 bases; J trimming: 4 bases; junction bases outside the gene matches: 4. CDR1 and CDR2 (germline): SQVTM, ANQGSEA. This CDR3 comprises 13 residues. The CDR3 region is CSVVQGAGETQYF. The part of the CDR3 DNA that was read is TGCAGCGTTGTACAGGGGGCCGGAGAGACC.

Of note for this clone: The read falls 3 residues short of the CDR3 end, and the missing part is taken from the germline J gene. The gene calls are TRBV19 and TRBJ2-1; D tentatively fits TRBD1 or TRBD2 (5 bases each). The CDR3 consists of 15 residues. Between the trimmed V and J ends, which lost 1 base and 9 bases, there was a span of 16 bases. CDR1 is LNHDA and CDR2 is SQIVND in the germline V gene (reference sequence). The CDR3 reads CASSIAVREPLEQFF. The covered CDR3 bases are TGTGCCAGTAGTATAGCAGTCAGGGAGCCTCTTGAG.

CDR3 DNA (partial): TGTGCCAGCACCCCGGGGGGGGCGCTCTCCCAAGAGACC. Its protein is CASTPGGALSQET. In full, the CDR3 reads CASTPGGALSQETQYF. V is TRBV18 and J is TRBJ2-5, with 8 bases aligning to TRBD2. The CDR3 end lies 3 residues beyond the end of the read and is filled in from the germline J gene. CDR3 size: 16 residues. Unmatched junction bases numbered 12, after V lost 8 bases and J lost 1 base. CDR1 is KGHSH, CDR2 LQKENI, per germline.

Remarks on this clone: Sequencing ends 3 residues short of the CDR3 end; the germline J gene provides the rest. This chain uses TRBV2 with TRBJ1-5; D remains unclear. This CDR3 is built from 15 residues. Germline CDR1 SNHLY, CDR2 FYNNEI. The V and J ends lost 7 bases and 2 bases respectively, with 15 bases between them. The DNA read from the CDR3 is TGTGCCAGCAAGGAGGGCGCCTTGGGCAATCAGCCC. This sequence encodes CASKEGALGNQP. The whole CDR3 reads CASKEGALGNQPQHF.

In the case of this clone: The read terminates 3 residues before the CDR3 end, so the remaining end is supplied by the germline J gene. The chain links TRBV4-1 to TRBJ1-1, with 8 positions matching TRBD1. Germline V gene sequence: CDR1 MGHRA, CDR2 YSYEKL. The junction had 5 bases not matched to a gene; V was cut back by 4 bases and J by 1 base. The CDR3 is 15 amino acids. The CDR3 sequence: CASSPRDRQNTEAFF. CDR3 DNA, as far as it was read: TGCGCCAGCAGCCCCCGGGACAGGCAGAACACTGAA.

The CDR3 region is CASSSSTGASTDTQYF. The CDR3 bases that were read are TGTGCCAGCAGCTCGTCGACAGGAGCTAGCACAGATACG. This chain uses TRBV7-8 with TRBJ2-3; TRBD1 is a possible D gene (6 bases). The read halts 3 residues ahead of the CDR3 end, with the missing end drawn from the germline J gene. Trimming stripped 4 bases from V and 0 bases from J, with 14 bases between. Germline V CDR1 and CDR2: SGHVS, FQNEAQ. CDR3 length: 16 amino acids.

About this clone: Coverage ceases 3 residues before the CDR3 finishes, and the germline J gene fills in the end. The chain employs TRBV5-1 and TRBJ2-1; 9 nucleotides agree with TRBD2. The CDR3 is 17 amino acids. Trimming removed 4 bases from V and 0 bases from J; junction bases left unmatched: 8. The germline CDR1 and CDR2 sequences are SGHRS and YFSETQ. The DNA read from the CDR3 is TGCGCCAGCAGCCTAGTTAGCGGGGGATCCTCCTACAATGAG. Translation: CASSLVSGGSSYNE. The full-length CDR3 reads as CASSLVSGGSSYNEQFF.

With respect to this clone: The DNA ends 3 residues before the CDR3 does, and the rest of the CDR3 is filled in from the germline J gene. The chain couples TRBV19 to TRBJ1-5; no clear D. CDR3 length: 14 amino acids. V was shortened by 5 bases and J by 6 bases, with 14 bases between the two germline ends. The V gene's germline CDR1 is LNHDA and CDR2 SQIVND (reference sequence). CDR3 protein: CASSPSRSGQPQHF. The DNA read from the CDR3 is TGTGCCAGTAGTCCTTCCCGGAGCGGTCAGCCC.

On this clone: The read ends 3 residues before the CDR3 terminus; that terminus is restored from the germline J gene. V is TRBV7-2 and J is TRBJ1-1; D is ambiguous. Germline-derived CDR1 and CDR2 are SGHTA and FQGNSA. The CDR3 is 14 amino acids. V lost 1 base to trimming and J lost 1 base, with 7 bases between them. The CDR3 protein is CASSLEGSNTEAFF. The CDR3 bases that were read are TGTGCCAGCAGCTTAGAGGGTTCGAACACTGAA.

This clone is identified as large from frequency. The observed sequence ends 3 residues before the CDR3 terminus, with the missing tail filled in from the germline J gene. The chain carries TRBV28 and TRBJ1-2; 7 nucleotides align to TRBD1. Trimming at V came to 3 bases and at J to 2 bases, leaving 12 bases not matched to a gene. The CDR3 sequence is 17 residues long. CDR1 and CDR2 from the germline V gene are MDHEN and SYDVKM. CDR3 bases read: TGTGCCAGCAGTTTCGAGGACAGGAGCTTGGTAAACTATGGC. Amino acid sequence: CASSFEDRSLVNYG. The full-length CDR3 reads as CASSFEDRSLVNYGYTF.

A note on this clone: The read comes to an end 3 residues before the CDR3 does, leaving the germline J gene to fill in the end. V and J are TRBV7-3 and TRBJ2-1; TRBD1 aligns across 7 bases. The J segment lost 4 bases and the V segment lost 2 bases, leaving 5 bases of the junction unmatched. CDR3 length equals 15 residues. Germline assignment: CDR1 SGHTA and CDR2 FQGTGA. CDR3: CASSLLQGSYNEQFF. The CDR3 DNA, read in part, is TGTGCCAGCAGCTTATTACAGGGGTCATACAATGAG. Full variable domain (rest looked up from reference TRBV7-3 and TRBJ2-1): GAGVSQTPSNKVTEKGKYVELRCDPISGHTALYWYRQSLGQGPEFLIYFQGTGAADDSGLPNDRFFAVRPEGSVSTLKIQRTERGDSAVYLCASSLLQGSYNEQFFGPGTRLTVL.

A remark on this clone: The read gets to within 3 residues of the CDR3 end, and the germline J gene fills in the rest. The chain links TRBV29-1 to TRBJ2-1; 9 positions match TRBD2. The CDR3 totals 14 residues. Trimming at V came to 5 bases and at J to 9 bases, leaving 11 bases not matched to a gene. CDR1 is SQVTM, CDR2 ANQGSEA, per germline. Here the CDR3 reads CSVRGAGGPGEQFF. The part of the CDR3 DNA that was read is TGCAGCGTTCGCGGGGCGGGGGGGCCGGGTGAG.

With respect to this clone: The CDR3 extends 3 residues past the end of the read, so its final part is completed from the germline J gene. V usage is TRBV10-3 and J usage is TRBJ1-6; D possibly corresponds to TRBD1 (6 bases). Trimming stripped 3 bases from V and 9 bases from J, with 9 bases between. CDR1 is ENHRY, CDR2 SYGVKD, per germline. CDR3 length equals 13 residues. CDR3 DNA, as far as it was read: TGTGCCATCAGTGAACAGGGAGGTTCACCC. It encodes CAISEQGGSP. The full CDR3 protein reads CAISEQGGSPLHF.

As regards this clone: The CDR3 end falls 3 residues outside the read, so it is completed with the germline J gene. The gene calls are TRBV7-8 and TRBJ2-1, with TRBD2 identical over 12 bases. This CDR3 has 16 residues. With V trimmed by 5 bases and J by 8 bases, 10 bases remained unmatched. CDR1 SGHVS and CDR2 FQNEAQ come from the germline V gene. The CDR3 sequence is CASSPGASGGADEQFF. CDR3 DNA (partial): TGTGCCAGCAGCCCTGGGGCTAGCGGGGGGGCGGATGAG.

The sequenced CDR3 bases are TGTGCCAGCTCCGAGGGGGAAAAA. Its translation is CASSEGEK. The entire CDR3 reads CASSEGEKLFF. The chain uses TRBV2 and TRBJ1-4; possible D gene TRBD1, 5 bases. Coverage ceases 3 residues before the CDR3 finishes, and the germline J gene fills in the end. V lost 8 bases and J lost 8, with 9 bases in between. CDR1 and CDR2 (germline): SNHLY, FYNNEI. CDR3 length: 11 amino acids. Using reference TRBV2 and TRBJ1-4 for the parts outside the CDR3, the full variable domain is EPEVTQTPSHQVTQMGQEVILRCVPISNHLYFYWYRQILGQKVEFLVSFYNNEISEKSEIFDDQFSVERPDGSNFTLKIRSTKLEDSAMYFCASSEGEKLFFGSGTQLSVL.

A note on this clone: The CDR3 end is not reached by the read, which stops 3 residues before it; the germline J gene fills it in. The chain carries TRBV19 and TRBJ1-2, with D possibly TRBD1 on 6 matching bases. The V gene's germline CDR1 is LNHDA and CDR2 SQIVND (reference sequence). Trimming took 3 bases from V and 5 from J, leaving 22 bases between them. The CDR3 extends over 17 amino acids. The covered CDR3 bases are TGTGCCAGTAGTATGGGAACAGGGCCTCCTCTTGAGTATGGC. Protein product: CASSMGTGPPLEYG. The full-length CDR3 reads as CASSMGTGPPLEYGYTF. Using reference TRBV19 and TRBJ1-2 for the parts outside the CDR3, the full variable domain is DGGITQSPKYLFRKEGQNVTLSCEQNLNHDAMYWYRQDPGQGLRLIYYSQIVNDFQKGDIAEGYSVSREKKESFPLTVTSAQKNPTAFYLCASSMGTGPPLEYGYTFGSGTRLTVV.

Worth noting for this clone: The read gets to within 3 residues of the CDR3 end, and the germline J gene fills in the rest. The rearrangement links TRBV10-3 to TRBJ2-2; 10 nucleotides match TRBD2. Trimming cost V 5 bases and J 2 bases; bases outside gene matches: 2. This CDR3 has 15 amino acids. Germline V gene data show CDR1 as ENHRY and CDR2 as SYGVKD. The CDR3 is CAISSSGGNTGELFF. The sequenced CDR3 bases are TGTGCCATCAGTTCTAGCGGGGGTAACACCGGGGAG.

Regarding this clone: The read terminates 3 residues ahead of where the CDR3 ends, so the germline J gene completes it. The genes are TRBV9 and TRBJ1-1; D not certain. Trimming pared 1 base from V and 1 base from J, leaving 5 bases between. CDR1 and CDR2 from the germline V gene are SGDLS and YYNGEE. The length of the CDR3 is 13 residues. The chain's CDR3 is CASSVKANTEAFF. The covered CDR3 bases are TGTGCCAGCAGCGTAAAAGCGAACACTGAA.

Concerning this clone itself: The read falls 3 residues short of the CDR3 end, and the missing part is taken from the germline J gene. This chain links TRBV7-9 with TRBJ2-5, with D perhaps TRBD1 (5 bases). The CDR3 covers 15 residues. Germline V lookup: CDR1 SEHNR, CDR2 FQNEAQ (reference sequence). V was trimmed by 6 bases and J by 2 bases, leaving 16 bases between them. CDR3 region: CASRIGVQGQETQYF. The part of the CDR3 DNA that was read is TGTGCCAGCAGGATAGGGGTGCAGGGACAAGAGACC.

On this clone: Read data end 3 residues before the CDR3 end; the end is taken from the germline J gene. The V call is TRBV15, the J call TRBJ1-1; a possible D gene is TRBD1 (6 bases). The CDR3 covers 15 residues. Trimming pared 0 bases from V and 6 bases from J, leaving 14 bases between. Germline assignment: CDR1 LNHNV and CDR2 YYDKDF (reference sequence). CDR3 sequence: CATSRDATGRSEAFF. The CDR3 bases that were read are TGTGCCACCAGCAGAGATGCCACAGGGCGATCTGAA. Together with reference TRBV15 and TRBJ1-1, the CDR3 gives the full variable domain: DAMVIQNPRYQVTQFGKPVTLSCSQTLNHNVMYWYQQKSSQAPKLLFHYYDKDFNNEADTPDNFQSRRPNTSFCFLDIRSPGLGDTAMYLCATSRDATGRSEAFFGQGTRLTVV.

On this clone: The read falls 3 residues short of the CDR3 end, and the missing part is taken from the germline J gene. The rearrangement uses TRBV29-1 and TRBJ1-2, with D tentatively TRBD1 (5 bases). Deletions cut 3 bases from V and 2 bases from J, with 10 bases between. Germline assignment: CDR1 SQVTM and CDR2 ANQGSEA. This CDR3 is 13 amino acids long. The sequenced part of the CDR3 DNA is TGCAGCGTTGATAGCGGGACCAACTATGGC. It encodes CSVDSGTNYG. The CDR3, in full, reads CSVDSGTNYGYTF.

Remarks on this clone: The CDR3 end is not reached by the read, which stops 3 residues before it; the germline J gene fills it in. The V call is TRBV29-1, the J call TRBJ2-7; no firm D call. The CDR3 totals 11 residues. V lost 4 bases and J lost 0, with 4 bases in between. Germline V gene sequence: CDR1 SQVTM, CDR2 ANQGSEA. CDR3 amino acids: CSVASSYEQYF. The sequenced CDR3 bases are TGCAGCGTTGCTAGCTCCTACGAG.

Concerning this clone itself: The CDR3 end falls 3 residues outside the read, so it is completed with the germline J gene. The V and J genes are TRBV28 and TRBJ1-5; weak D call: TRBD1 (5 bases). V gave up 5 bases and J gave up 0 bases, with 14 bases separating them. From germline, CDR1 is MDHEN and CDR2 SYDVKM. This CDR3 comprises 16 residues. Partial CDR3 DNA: TGTGCCAGCAGTCCCCGACAGTCCTATAGCAATCAGCCC. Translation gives CASSPRQSYSNQP. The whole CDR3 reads CASSPRQSYSNQPQHF.

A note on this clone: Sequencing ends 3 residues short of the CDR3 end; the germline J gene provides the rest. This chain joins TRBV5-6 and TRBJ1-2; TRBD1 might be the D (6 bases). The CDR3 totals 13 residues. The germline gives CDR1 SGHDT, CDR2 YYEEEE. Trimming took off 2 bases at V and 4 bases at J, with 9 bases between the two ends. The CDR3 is CASSLGQTYGYTF. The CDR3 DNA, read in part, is TGTGCCAGCAGCTTAGGACAGACCTATGGC.

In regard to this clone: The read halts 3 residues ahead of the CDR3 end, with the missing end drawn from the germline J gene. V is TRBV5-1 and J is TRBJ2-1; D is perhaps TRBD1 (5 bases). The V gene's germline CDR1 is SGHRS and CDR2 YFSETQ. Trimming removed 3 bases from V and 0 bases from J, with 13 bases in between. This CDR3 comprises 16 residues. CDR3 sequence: CASSSSGASSYNEQFF. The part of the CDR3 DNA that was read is TGCGCCAGCAGCTCGAGTGGGGCTAGCTCCTACAATGAG.

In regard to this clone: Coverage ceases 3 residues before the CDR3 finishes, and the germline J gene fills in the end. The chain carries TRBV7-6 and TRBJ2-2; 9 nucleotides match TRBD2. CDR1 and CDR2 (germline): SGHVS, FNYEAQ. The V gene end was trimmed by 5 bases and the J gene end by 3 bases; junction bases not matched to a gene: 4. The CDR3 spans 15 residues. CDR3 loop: CASSSSGGHTGELFF. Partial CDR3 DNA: TGTGCCAGCAGCAGTAGCGGGGGACACACCGGGGAG. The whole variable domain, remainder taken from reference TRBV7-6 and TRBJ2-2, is GAGVSQSPRYKVTKRGQDVALRCDPISGHVSLYWYRQALGQGPEFLTYFNYEAQQDKSGLPNDRFSAERPEGSISTLTIQRTEQRDSAMYRCASSSSGGHTGELFFGEGSRLTVL.

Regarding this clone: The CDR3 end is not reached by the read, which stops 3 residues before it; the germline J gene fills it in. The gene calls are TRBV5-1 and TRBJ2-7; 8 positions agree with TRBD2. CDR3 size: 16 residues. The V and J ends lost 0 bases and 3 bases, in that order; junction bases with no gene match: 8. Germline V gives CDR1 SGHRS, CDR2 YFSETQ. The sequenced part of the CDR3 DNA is TGCGCCAGCAGCTTGGCCATGAGCGGGGGTGTCTACGAG. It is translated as CASSLAMSGGVYE. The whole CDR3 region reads CASSLAMSGGVYEQYF.